This T cell receptor beta chain derives from a study of blood T cell repertoires in COVID-19. This CDR3 is built from 16 residues. With 0 bases removed from V and 4 bases from J, the gap between germline ends came to 13 bases. Germline assignment: CDR1 LNHNV and CDR2 YYDKDF (reference sequence). Data came from immunoSEQ multiplex PCR; TCRdb stores just in-frame clones and leaves some out. Of 150,000 to 200,000 clones listed, roughly three quarters are singletons. The sample consisted of PBMCs or T cells enriched from blood (not recorded which). The V and J genes are TRBV15 and TRBJ2-1; D is possibly TRBD1 (5 bases). This TCR was recovered from a woman aged 50 to 60 with acute COVID-19. CDR3 sequence reads: CATSRESQELYNEQFF. As DNA, the CDR3 is TGTGCCACCAGCAGAGAATCACAGGAGTTATACAATGAGCAGTTCTTC.